This entry is about one T cell receptor (beta chain). This clonotype was seen many times. Its recognized antigen is unknown. The sample holds no much larger clone one base away, and base qualities are not on file. cDNA was synthesized by template-switch 5'RACE using a primer with a 10-nucleotide random unique molecular identifier that tagged each TCR transcript. Every sequencing run covered 15-18 subjects and yielded more than 170 million TCR-beta sequences. Total RNA was extracted with the RNeasy kit. The KAPA Real-time Library Amplification kit was used to amplify TCR-beta VDJ regions with primers for the TCR constant region and the 5'RACE anchor. A first PCR added sample indexes and Illumina adaptors, after which a second PCR increased the library yield. After purification with Ampure beads, the TCR product of roughly 650 bp was size-selected on a 2% E-gel SizeSelection system. Before pooling, libraries had their quality checked on a Bioanalyzer, their concentration measured with Qubit, and their quantity determined with the Kapa Library Quantification kit. Libraries were sequenced paired-end 2 x 150 bp on an Illumina HiSeq 2500. To increase sequence diversity, roughly 24-30% phiX was spiked into each library pool. The study's processing was this. The UMI-based MiGEC pipeline processed quality-filtered reads and removed over 80% of raw TCR sequences during error correction. VDJ genes were aligned to IMGT germline references, and each clonotype was defined by a unique CDR3 amino acid sequence together with V-J genes. Clonal expansion, Shannon diversity and CDR3 relatedness were evaluated with VDJtools (CalcPairwiseDistances, ClusterSamples), while phylogenetic trees were built in CLCbio workbench. Clones with at least 8 unique UMIs were defined as expanded, with this threshold being based on coefficient-of-variation modelling across technical triplicates. Using fastp at Q25 and MiXCR, TCRdb reprocessed the public reads and kept productive beta chains. Each CDR3 protein appears once, grouped with its most common genes and DNA. What appears here as the V and J calls and clone size reflects TCRdb's work, not the paper's. For this sample there are fewer than 85,000 distinct CDR3 sequences; roughly 4.9% appear just once. The biggest ten clones account for roughly 2% of the sample.

The CDR3, from cysteine to phenylalanine, totals 14 residues. The read is trimmed to its CDR3 DNA, 42 bases read in frame from base 1. From a lookup of the germline V gene, CDR1 and CDR2 are SGHTA and FQGNSA. V and J lose 1 base and 4 bases, and a span of 10 bases separates them. This record comes from a study of neurological immune-mediated disorders (dated by TCRdb to between 2017 and 2020). Notes on the research overall: Among the 34 multiple sclerosis patients, relapsing-remitting MS accounted for around 30 and secondary progressive MS accounted for 3. Alongside PBMC samples, the set of more than 80 TCR-beta libraries contained longitudinal samples, technical triplicates, and paired CD4+ and CD8+ T-cell subsets that had been sorted. Using UMI-based sequencing, the study compared peripheral blood TCR-beta repertoires from patients with HTLV-I-associated myelopathy (HAM/TSP), patients with multiple sclerosis, and healthy controls. The cohort included about 70 subjects: around 15 with HAM/TSP, approximately 35 with multiple sclerosis, and roughly 20 healthy controls.

For the unsorted PBMC libraries, 2 million PBMCs were stored in RNAlater at -80 degrees C until RNA extraction and were used to generate the libraries. Multiple sclerosis patients were enrolled in a US clinical protocol evaluating disease progression by magnetic resonance imaging. Peripheral blood underwent Ficoll-Hypaque density gradient centrifugation to isolate PBMCs, which were then cryopreserved in liquid nitrogen. Overall study results and their limits: No clinical or MRI features were associated with the MS cluster, and the authors said that larger cohorts are needed. The highest TCR clonal expansion was observed in HAM/TSP patients, whereas the lowest was observed in MS patients, even when compared with healthy controls. No identical CDR3 amino acid sequences were found to be shared among expanded clones across subjects, suggesting that TCR-beta repertoires were private in all groups. Repertoires from 18 of 34 MS patients were grouped by phylogenetic analysis into a cluster of related CDR3 sequences, suggesting a possible repertoire-level signature.

The sequence was collected from a woman aged 70-85 years with multiple sclerosis. Source material: PBMCs. Recombination joined TRBV7-2 with TRBJ1-2; the D segment could be TRBD1, given 6 matching bases. The CDR3 protein is CASSLDWGPYGYTF. At the DNA level, the sequence is TGTGCCAGCAGCTTAGATTGGGGGCCCTATGGCTACACCTTC. Reference TRBV7-2 and TRBJ1-2 genes cover what lies past the CDR3, so the full variable domain is GAGVSQSPSNKVTEKGKDVELRCDPISGHTALYWYRQSLGQGLEFLIYFQGNSAPDKSGLPSDRFSAERTGGSVSTLTIQRTQQEDSAVYLCASSLDWGPYGYTFGSGTRLTVV.